These 16 T cell receptor beta chains were all obtained from the same sample, sequenced in a study of molecular identifiers for immune sequencing clone quantification. One entry per CDR3 protein, called by TCRdb with MiXCR from the PCR reads. The sample consists of 600,000 to 650,000 distinct CDR3 sequences, just under 20% of them appearing once. Material for sequencing was naive CD8+ T cells from blood, with Jurkat cell RNA spiked in. Regarding subset: FACS-sorted CD8+CD4-CCR7+CD45RA+ naive T cells. The receptors were sampled from a human donor in good health. Some libraries in this study had Jurkat cell RNA spiked in.

This clonotype was seen many times. The chain combines TRBV7-9 with TRBJ1-2; D unresolved. Germline V gene lookup returns CDR1 SEHNR and CDR2 FQNEAQ (reference sequence). The CDR3 runs 13 residues. Deletions cut 0 bases from V and 8 bases from J, with 10 bases between. The CDR3 is CASSLASLYGYTF. CDR3 nucleotides: TGTGCCAGCAGCTTAGCCAGTTTATACGGCTACACCTTC.

The chain carries TRBV5-4 and TRBJ2-1; 10 bases match TRBD1. In germline, CDR1 is SGHNT, CDR2 YYREEE (reference sequence). This CDR3 is 14 amino acids long. V lost 1 base to trimming and J lost 8 bases; unmatched junction nucleotides: 3. CDR3 sequence reads: CASSLRGTGDEQFF. CDR3 in DNA: TGTGCCAGCAGCTTGCGGGGGACAGGGGATGAGCAGTTCTTC.

The chain is built from TRBV20-1 and TRBJ2-3; D gene unclear. Per the germline V gene, CDR1 is DFQATT and CDR2 is SNEGSKA (reference sequence). Trimming pared 3 bases from V and 0 bases from J, leaving 10 bases between. This CDR3 comprises 14 residues. The chain's CDR3 is CSASLESSTDTQYF. CDR3 sequence (DNA): TGCAGTGCTAGTTTAGAAAGTAGCACAGATACGCAGTATTTT.

A remark on this clonotype: At one of its ends the junction is not consistent with the germline gene, which may arise from a read error. The CDR3 bases are TGCGCCAGCAGCCAAGGTGACAGGGGGCACACCGGGGAGCCGTTTTTT. Protein: CASSQGDRGHTGEPFF. The chain is built from TRBV4-1 and TRBJ2-2, with TRBD1 identical over 10 bases. CDR1 is MGHRA, CDR2 YSYEKL, per germline. This CDR3 is 16 amino acids long.

This clonotype occurred many times. V and J are TRBV6-5 and TRBJ2-7; 10 bases are a match to TRBD2. The CDR3 length is 16 residues. The V segment lost 6 bases and the J segment 4 bases; nucleotides outside the gene matches: 12. Germline V gene sequence: CDR1 MNHEY, CDR2 SVGAGI. In DNA, the CDR3 is TGTGCCAGCAGCCCCGAGGCGCTAGCGGGGGAGTACGAGCAGTACTTC. Translating it yields CASSPEALAGEYEQYF.

This clonotype was observed a handful of times. This rearrangement joins TRBV3-1 to TRBJ2-7; D might be TRBD2 (6 bases). This CDR3 comprises 15 residues. V was trimmed by 3 bases and J by 0 bases, leaving 12 bases between them. Per the germline V gene, CDR1 is LGHDT and CDR2 is YNNKEL (reference sequence). The DNA for the CDR3 is TGTGCCAGCAGCCACCGGGACTCCAGCTCCTACGAGCAGTACTTC. Protein sequence: CASSHRDSSSYEQYF.

This clonotype was counted ten times or more. This chain uses TRBV12-3 or TRBV12-4 with TRBJ2-1; D unclear. V lost 4 bases to trimming and J lost 8 bases, with 15 bases between them. The CDR3 spans 14 residues. The CDR3 region has the DNA TGTGCCAGCAGTTCCCGGACCCGAACGGATGAGCAGTTCTTC. Residues: CASSSRTRTDEQFF.

This clonotype was counted ten times or more. The chain combines TRBV9 with TRBJ1-6; TRBD1 aligns across 9 bases. The germline CDR1 and CDR2 sequences are SGDLS and YYNGEE. This CDR3 has 13 amino acids. J gave up 14 bases and V 3 bases, and 6 bases lay outside the gene matches. CDR3 bases: TGTGCCAGCAGCGGGGACAGGGATTTCACCCTCCACTTT. Encoded protein: CASSGDRDFTLHF.

On this clonotype: Just one base apart from a much larger clone, this may be a read error. CDR3 loop: CATSGSGGQGAFYGYTF. The CDR3, as DNA: TGTGCCACCAGCGGATCCGGGGGACAGGGGGCTTTCTATGGCTACACCTTC. The chain combines TRBV15 with TRBJ1-2; TRBD1 agrees at 12 bases. CDR3 length equals 17 residues. V lost 5 bases, J lost 4 bases, and 11 bases stayed unmatched. Germline V gene lookup returns CDR1 LNHNV and CDR2 YYDKDF (reference sequence).

This clonotype was detected ten times or more. The chain links TRBV6-6 to TRBJ2-5, with unresolved D. Between the trimmed V and J ends, which lost 6 bases and 4 bases, there was a span of 18 bases. CDR1 and CDR2 (germline): MNHNY, SVGAGI (reference sequence). The CDR3 runs to 15 residues. In DNA form, the CDR3 reads TGTGCCAGCAGCCCATTAGAGGCCGCAGGAGAGACCCAGTACTTC. Residues: CASSPLEAAGETQYF.

As concerns this clonotype: A read error is possible here, since a much larger clone lies one base away. The V call is TRBV7-9, the J call TRBJ2-7, with TRBD2 matching over 9 bases. V lost 2 bases and J lost 1; bases outside the gene matches: 6. The CDR3 consists of 16 residues. Germline-derived CDR1 and CDR2 are SEHNR and FQNEAQ (reference sequence). The CDR3 region has the DNA TGTGCCAGCAGCTTACTAGCGGGGACCGTGTCCTACGAGCAGTACTTC. Its translation: CASSLLAGTVSYEQYF.

This clonotype was recorded at least ten times. The chain links TRBV2 to TRBJ2-7; possibly TRBD1 for D (6 bases). The CDR3 covers 14 residues. Looked up from germline, CDR1 is SNHLY and CDR2 is FYNNEI. Trimming removed 0 bases at V and 3 bases at J, with 9 bases between. The CDR3 region is CASSEATGSYEQYF. The DNA for the CDR3 is TGTGCCAGCAGTGAAGCCACAGGGAGCTACGAGCAGTACTTC.

The table lists this clonotype with many counts. The chain couples TRBV25-1 to TRBJ2-7, with 9 bases identical to TRBD1. Germline V gene sequence: CDR1 MGHDK, CDR2 SYGVNS. Trimming cost V 3 bases and J 3 bases; bases outside gene matches: 12. There are 17 residues in the CDR3. The CDR3 coding sequence is TGTGCCAGCAGTGACCACGAACCGGGACAGGGTTACTACGAGCAGTACTTC. Protein: CASSDHEPGQGYYEQYF.

This clonotype was recorded at least ten times. The chain uses TRBV4-1 and TRBJ1-1; 7 positions agree with TRBD1. The V and J ends lost 3 bases and 0 bases, in that order; junction bases with no gene match: 7. The CDR3 length is 16 residues. The V gene's germline CDR1 is MGHRA and CDR2 YSYEKL. The CDR3: CASSQAPQGMNTEAFF. CDR3 sequence (DNA): TGCGCCAGCAGCCAGGCCCCACAGGGGATGAACACTGAAGCTTTCTTT.

This clonotype was seen only a few times. This chain joins TRBV19 and TRBJ2-7; 8 nucleotides align to TRBD1. Germline-derived CDR1 and CDR2 are LNHDA and SQIVND (reference sequence). The CDR3 has 14 amino acids. Trimming took 4 bases from V and 2 from J; bases not matched to a gene: 4. The CDR3 here is CASSNGTGAYEQYF. The CDR3 bases are TGTGCCAGTAGTAACGGGACAGGCGCCTACGAGCAGTACTTC.

This clonotype was counted only a few times. The V gene is TRBV11-3, the J gene TRBJ2-2; the match to TRBD2 covers 8 bases. With V trimmed by 3 bases and J by 7 bases, 7 bases remained unmatched. Germline lookup yields CDR1 SGHNT and CDR2 YENEEA. The CDR3 has 15 amino acids. DNA of the CDR3: TGTGCCAGCAGCTTCCGAGCGGGAGTTTACGGGGAGCTGTTTTTT. It is translated as CASSFRAGVYGELFF.